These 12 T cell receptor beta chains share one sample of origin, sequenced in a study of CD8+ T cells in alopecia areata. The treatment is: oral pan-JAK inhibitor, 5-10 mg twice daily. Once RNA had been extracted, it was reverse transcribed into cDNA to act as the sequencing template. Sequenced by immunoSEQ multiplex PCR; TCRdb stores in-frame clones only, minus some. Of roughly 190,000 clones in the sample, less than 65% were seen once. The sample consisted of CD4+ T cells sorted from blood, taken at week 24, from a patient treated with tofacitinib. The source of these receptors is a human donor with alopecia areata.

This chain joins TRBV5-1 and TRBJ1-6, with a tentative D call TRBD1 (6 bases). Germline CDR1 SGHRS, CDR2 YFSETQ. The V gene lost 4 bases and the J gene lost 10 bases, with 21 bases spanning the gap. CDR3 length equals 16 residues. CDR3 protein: CASSMDSWVDGSPLHF. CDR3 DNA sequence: TGCGCCAGCAGCATGGACAGTTGGGTGGATGGGTCACCCCTCCACTTT.

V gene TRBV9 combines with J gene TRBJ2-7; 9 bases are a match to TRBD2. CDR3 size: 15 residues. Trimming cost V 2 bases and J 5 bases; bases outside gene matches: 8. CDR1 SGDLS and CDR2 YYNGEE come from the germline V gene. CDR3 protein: CASSVSPSGDNEQYF. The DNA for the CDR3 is TGTGCCAGCAGCGTTAGCCCTAGCGGGGATAACGAGCAGTACTTC.

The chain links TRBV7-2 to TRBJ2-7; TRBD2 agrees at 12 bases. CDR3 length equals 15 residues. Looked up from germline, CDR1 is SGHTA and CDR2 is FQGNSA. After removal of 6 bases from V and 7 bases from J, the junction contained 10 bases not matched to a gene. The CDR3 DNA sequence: TGTGCCAGCAGACAAACTAGCGGGGGGAGCTATGAGCAGTACTTC. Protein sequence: CASRQTSGGSYEQYF.

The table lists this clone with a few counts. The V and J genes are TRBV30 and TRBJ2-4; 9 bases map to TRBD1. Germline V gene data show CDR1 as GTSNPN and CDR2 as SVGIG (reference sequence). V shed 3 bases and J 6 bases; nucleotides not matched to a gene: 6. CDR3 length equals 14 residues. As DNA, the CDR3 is TGTGCCTGGAGCCGGGACAGGGTCGGAAACATTCAGTACTTC. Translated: CAWSRDRVGNIQYF.

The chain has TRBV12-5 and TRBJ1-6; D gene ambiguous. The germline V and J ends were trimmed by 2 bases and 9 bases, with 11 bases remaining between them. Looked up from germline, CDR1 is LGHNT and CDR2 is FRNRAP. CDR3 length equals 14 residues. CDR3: CASGLSGGGSPLHF. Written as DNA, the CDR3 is TGTGCTAGTGGTTTGTCGGGCGGCGGTTCACCCCTCCACTTT.

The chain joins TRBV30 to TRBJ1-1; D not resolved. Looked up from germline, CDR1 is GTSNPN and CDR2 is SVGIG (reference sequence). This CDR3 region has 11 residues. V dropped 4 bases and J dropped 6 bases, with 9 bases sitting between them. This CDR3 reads CAWTQVAEAFF. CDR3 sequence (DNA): TGTGCCTGGACCCAAGTCGCTGAAGCTTTCTTT. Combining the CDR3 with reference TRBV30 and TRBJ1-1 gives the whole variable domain SQTIHQWPATLVQPVGSPLSLECTVEGTSNPNLYWYRQAAGRGLQLLFYSVGIGQISSEVPQNLSASRPQDRQFILSSKKLLLSDSGFYLCAWTQVAEAFFGQGTRLTVV.

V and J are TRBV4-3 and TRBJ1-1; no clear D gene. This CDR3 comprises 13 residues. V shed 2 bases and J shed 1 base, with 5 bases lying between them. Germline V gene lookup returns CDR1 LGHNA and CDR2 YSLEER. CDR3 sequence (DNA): TGCGCCAGCAGCCAAATGAAGAACACTGAAGCTTTCTTT. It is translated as CASSQMKNTEAFF.

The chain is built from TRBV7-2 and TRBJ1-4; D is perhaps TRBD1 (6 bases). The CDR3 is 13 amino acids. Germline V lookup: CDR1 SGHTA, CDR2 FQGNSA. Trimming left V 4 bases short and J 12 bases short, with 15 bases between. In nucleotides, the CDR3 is TGTGCCAGCAGCTCGGCGAGGGGGTCAGAACTGTTTTTT. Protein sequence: CASSSARGSELFF.

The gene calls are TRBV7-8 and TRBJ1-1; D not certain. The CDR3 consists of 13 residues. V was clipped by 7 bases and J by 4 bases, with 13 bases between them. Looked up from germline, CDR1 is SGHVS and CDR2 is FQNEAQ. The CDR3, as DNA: TGTGCCAGCACCCCCAGAATGAGCACTGAAGCTTTCTTT. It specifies CASTPRMSTEAFF.

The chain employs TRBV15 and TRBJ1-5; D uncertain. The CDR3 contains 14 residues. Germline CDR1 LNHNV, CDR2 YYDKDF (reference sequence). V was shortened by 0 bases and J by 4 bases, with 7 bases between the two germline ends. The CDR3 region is CATSRETGNQPQHF. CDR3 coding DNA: TGTGCCACCAGCAGAGAGACGGGGAATCAGCCCCAGCATTTT.

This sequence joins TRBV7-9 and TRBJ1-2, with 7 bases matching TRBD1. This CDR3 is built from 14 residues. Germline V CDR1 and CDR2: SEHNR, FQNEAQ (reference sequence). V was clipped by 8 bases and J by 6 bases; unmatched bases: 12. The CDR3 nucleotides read TGTGCCAGCGGAGAGACAGGGAAGACTGATGGCTACACCTTC. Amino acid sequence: CASGETGKTDGYTF.

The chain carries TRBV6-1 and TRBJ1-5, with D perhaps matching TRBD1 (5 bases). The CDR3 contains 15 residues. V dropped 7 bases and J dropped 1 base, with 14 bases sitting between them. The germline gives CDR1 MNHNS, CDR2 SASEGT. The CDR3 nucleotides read TGTGCCAGCAAAGGGGATCCATGGAGCAATCAGCCCCAGCATTTT. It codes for CASKGDPWSNQPQHF.